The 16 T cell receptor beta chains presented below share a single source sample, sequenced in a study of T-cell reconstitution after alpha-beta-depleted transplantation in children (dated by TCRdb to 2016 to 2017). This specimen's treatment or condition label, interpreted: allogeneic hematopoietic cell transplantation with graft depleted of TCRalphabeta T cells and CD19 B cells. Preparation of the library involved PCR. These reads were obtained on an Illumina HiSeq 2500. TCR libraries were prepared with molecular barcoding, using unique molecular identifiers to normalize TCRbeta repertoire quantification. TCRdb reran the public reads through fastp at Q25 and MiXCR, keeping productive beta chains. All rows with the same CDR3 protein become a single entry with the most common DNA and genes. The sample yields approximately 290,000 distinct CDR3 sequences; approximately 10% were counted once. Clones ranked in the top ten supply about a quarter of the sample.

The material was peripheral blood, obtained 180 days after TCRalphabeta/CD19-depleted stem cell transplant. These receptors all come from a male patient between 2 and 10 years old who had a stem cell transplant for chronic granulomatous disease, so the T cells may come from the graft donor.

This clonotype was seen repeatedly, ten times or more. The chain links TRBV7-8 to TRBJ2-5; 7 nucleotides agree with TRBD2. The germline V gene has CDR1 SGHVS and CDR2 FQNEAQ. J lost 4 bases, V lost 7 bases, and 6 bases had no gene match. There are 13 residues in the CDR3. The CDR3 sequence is CASTRGSGETQYF. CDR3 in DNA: TGTGCCAGCACTCGCGGGAGTGGAGAGACCCAGTACTTC.

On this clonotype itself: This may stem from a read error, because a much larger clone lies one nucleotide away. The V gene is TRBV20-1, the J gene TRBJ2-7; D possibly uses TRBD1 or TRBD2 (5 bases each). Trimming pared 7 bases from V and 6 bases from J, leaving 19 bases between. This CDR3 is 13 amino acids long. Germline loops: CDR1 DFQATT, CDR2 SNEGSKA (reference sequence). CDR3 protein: CSVTGRFTCEQYF. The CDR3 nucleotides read TGCAGTGTCACGGGGCGGTTCACCTGCGAGCAGTACTTC.

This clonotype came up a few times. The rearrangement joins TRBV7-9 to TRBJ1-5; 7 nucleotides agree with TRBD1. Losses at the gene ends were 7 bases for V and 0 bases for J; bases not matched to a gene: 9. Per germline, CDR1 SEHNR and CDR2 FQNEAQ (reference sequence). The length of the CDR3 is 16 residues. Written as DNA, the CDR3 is TGTGCCAGCACCTCGACAGGGCACTATAGCAATCAGCCCCAGCATTTT. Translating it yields CASTSTGHYSNQPQHF.

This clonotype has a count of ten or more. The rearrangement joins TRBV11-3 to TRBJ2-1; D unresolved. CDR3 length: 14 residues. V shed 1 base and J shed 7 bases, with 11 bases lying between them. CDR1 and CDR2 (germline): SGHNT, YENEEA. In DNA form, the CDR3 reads TGTGCCAGCAGCTTAGGTGGGATCGTGAATGAGCAGTTCTTC. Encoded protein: CASSLGGIVNEQFF. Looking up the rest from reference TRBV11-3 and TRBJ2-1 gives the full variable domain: EAGVVQSPRYKIIEKKQPVAFWCNPISGHNTLYWYLQNLGQGPELLIRYENEEAVDDSQLPKDRFSAERLKGVDSTLKIQPAELGDSAVYLCASSLGGIVNEQFFGPGTRLTVL.

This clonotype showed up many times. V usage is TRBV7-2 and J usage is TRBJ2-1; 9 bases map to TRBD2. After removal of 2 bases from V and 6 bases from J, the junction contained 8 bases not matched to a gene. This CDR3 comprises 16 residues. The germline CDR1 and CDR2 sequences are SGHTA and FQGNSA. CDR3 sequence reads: CASSLSGRGGLNEQFF. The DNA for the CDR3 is TGTGCCAGCAGCTTATCAGGGCGGGGGGGCCTCAATGAGCAGTTCTTC.

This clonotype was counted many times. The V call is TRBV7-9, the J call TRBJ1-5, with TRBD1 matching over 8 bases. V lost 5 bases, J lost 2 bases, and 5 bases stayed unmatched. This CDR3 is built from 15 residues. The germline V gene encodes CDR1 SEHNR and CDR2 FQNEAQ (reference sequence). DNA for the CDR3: TGTGCCAGCAGCGGATCGGACAGGGGCAATCAGCCCCAGCATTTT. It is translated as CASSGSDRGNQPQHF.

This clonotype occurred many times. The CDR3 region is CASRPQGSTQYF. For the CDR3, the DNA is TGTGCCAGCAGGCCCCAGGGGTCTACGCAGTATTTT. The chain employs TRBV11-2 and TRBJ2-3, with D possibly matching TRBD1 (6 bases). The CDR3 has 12 amino acids. V was clipped by 6 bases and J by 8 bases, with 12 bases between them. Germline assignment: CDR1 SGHAT and CDR2 FQNNGV.

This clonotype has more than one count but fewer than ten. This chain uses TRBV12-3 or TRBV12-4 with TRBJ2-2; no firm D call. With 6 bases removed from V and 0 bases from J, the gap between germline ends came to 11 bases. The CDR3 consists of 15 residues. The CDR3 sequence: CASRPSGPNTGELFF. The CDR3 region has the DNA TGTGCCAGCAGACCCTCCGGACCGAACACCGGGGAGCTGTTTTTT.

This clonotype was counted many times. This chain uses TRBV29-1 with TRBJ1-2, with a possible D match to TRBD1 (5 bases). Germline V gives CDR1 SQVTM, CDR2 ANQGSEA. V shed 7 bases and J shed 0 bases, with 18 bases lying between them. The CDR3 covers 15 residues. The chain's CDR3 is CSADGGDETNYGYTF. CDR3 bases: TGCAGCGCCGACGGGGGTGATGAAACTAACTATGGCTACACCTTC.

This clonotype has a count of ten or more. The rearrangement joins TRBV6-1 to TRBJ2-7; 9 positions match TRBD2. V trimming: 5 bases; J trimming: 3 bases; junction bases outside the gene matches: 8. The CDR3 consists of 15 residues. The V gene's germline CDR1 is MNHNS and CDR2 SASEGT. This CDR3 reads CASSKGSSGSYEQYF. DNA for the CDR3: TGTGCCAGCAGTAAAGGGAGTAGCGGGAGCTACGAGCAGTACTTC.

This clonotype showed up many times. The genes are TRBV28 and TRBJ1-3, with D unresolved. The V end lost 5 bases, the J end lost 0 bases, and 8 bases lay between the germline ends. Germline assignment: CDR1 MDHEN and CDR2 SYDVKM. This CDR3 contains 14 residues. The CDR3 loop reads CASSADRSGNTIYF. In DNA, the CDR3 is TGTGCCAGCAGTGCGGACCGCTCTGGAAACACCATATATTTT.

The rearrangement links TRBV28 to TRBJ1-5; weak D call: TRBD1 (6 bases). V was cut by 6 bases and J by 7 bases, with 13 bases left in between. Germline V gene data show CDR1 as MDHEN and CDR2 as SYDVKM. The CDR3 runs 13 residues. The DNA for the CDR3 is TGTGCCAGCAGCCGGGGGGGGCGACAGCCCCAGCATTTT. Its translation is CASSRGGRQPQHF.

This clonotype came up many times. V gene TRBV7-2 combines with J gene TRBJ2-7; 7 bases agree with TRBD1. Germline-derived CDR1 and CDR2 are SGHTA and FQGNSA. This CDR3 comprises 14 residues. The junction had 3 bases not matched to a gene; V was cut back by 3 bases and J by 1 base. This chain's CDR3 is CASSFRDSSYEQYF. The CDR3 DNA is TGTGCCAGCAGCTTCCGGGACAGTTCCTACGAGCAGTACTTC.

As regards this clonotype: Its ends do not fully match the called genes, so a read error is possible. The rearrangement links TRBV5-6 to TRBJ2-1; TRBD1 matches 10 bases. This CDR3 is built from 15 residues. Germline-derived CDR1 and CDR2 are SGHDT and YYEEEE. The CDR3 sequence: CTSSLGDRGHNEQFF. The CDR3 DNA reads TGTACCAGCAGCCTTGGGGACAGGGGTCACAATGAGCAGTTCTTC.

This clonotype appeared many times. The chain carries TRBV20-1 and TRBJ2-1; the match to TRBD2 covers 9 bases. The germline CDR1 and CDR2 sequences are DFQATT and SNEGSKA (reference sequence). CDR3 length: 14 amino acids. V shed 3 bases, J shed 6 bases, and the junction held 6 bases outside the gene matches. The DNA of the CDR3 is TGCAGTGCTAGGAATAGCGGGAGTCCCAATGAGCAGTTCTTC. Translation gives CSARNSGSPNEQFF.

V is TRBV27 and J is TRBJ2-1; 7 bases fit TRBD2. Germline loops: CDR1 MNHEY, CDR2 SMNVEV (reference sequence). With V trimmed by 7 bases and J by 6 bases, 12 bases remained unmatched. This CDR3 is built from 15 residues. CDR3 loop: CASKPWTRLLNEQFF. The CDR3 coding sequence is TGTGCCAGCAAACCTTGGACTAGATTACTCAATGAGCAGTTCTTC.